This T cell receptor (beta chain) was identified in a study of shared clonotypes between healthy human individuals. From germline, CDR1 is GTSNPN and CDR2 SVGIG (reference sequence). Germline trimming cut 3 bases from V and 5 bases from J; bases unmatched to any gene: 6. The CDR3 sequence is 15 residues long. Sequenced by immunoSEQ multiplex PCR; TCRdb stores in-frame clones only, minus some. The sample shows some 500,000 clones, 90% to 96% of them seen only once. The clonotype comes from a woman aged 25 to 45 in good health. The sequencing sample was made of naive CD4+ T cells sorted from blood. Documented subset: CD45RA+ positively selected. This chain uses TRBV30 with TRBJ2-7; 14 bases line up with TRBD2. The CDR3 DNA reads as TGTGCCTGGAGAAAGAAGGGACTAGCGGGAGACGAGCAGTACTTC. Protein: CAWRKKGLAGDEQYF.